The entry that follows covers one TCR beta chain sequence. Antigen unknown. CDR1 is MRHNA, CDR2 SNTAGT, per germline. This CDR3 contains 13 residues. V was trimmed by 3 bases and J by 4 bases, leaving 8 bases between them. Treatment reported: 10-day PBMC culture with coronavirus spike peptide pools or control peptides (ViraFEST assay). T cells were expanded with peptide pools, and expanded clonotypes were identified by TCR sequencing. The Oncomine TCR Beta short-read assay sequenced DNA from cultured CD4+ T cells. TCRdb itself ran the PCR reads through MiXCR, one entry per CDR3 protein. The table lists more than 20,000 distinct CDR3 sequences, around 50% of them singletons. The sample originates from a study of vaccination and CD4 T cells after COVID-19. Study-wide context: Cells received overlapping spike peptides from SARS-CoV-2, HCoV-NL63, HCoV-OC43 and HCoV-229E as stimulation. Study results and limitations: Convalescent patients' clones that were vaccine-specific were spike mono-reactive in 304 of 307 cases. Median reactive clonotypes, those recognizing SARS-CoV-2, rose from around 20 to 38, not significantly.

The clonotype comes from a human donor who received a COVID-19 vaccine. Sequencing was performed on CD4+ T cells from blood, cultured in vitro, taken before SARS-CoV-2 vaccination. V usage is TRBV6-4 and J usage is TRBJ2-3, with D hard to call. CDR3 amino acids: CASSEGFADTQYF. CDR3 DNA: TGTGCCAGCAGTGAAGGGTTCGCAGATACGCAGTATTTT.